This T cell receptor (beta chain) was found in a study of T cells in Graves' hyperthyroidism and ophthalmopathy (dated by TCRdb to the late 2010s). In the study overall: To identify distinguishing TCR V-J signatures, a discovery cohort of 100 or so patients was used, comprising some 45 with Graves' ophthalmopathy and about 59 with stable Graves' hyperthyroidism. Prospective prediction of ophthalmopathy was tested in an independent validation cohort consisting of some 18 hyperthyroidism patients and approximately 16 patients who later progressed to ophthalmopathy. The study also compared thyroid tissue and blood T-cell repertoires from roughly 6 Graves' hyperthyroidism patients. The paper reports TCR Vbeta CDR3 sequencing of over 130 peripheral blood samples: 43 ophthalmopathy, about 75 hyperthyroidism and approximately 17 progressor patients. Following sampling, methimazole starting at 30 mg daily was given to hyperthyroidism patients, and high-dose intravenous methylprednisolone was given to ophthalmopathy patients. For training and testing, the roughly 93 patients in the discovery cohort were randomly divided in a 7:3 ratio.

A patient counted as having stable Graves' hyperthyroidism if no progression to ophthalmopathy occurred over 18 months of follow-up. The hyperthyroidism patients were between 18 and 65 years old and newly diagnosed, with a disease duration of less than 2 months. Patients with uncontrolled infections, other autoimmune diseases, pregnancy or lactation were excluded. Diagnoses were established on the basis of clinical symptoms, serum thyroxine and TRAb, thyroid ultrasound, and orbital computed tomography. Total RNA was extracted using Trizol reagent, and RNA quality was assessed on an Agilent 2100 Bioanalyzer. After removal of 4 bases from V and 3 bases from J, the junction retains 4 bases not matched to a gene. The CDR3 starts with the cysteine, ends with the phenylalanine, and has 14 residues. The CDR3 DNA has 42 bases and is translated from base 1. From the germline V gene, CDR1 is SGHTA and CDR2 is FQGNSA.

This clonotype was detected a few times. It has no known antigen specificity. It has no much larger one-base neighbor in the sample; base qualities were not kept. Study-level results and caveats: Ophthalmopathy was separated from stable hyperthyroidism by a 13 V-J signature model, with approximately 86% sensitivity and about 81% specificity obtained in cross-validation and 80%/75% obtained in testing. No statistical method was used to fix the sample size in advance, and group allocation was not hidden from the investigators. Blood samples also contained most of the expanded thyroid clonotypes (frequency above 0.001), which suggests that blood repertoires may reflect thyroid immune responses. In validation, the model predicted progression to ophthalmopathy a median of about 6.8 months before onset, with around 70% sensitivity and roughly 72% specificity.

The TCR beta CDR3 regions were amplified from the RNA transcripts. A first-round RT-PCR of the TCR CDR3 used the HTBI primer set with the Qiagen OneStep RT-PCR kit. Libraries were constructed in a second round of multiplex PCR, after which size selection and purification were performed. Sequencing of the libraries was done on an Illumina HiSeq2000 using paired-end 100 bp reads. From the authors' description of their analysis: SOAPnuke was used to process the raw data, with reads discarded if the reads contained adapters or uncalled bases, had a mean Phred below 15, or lacked an exact constant-primer or identifier match. High-quality paired reads were merged with COPE v1.2.5, and unique nucleotide sequences were defined as clonotypes. MiTCR v1.1 was used to align the clonotypes against IMGT TRBV, TRBD and TRBJ reference segments. Analysis was restricted to V-J combinations with a frequency above 0.0001, which covered about 99% of repertoires. The TCS score was defined as the ratio of F50 (clonal expansion) to E x V (chaos), calculated using BLOSUM62-based TCRdist between CDR3 peptides within each V-J. Welch's t-statistics and random forest reduced around 550 V-J features to 13, which were used in a naive Bayes classifier (R e1071). TCRdb applied fastp at Q25 and MiXCR to the public reads, then kept only in-frame beta chains. Rows merge per CDR3 protein into single entries with the most common DNA and genes. In this record, the V and J calls reflect TCRdb's handling and not the investigators' own analysis. Recorded for this sample are around 540,000 distinct CDR3 sequences; just over 45% of them occurred a single time. Jointly, the top ten make up roughly 8.2% of the sample.

The sequenced material came from peripheral blood or thyroid tissue (not recorded which). The sequence links TRBV7-2 to TRBJ2-7, and 9 junctional nucleotides match TRBD1. This sequence originates from a woman under 30 with Graves' hyperthyroidism. Donor details come from another sample of the same person, matched by shared clones. DNA sequence: TGTGCCAGCAGCTGGGGACAGGGCAACTACGAGCAGTACTTC. Its protein product is CASSWGQGNYEQYF.